This TCR beta chain comes out of a study of control samples from healthy donors and cancer patients. V trimming: 5 bases; J trimming: 2 bases; junction bases outside the gene matches: 5. Germline loops: CDR1 SEHNR, CDR2 FQNEAQ (reference sequence). The CDR3 is 15 amino acids. This table comes from immunoSEQ multiplex PCR, and its TCRdb copy is limited to in-frame clones, with some not included. This sample has 120,000 to 150,000 clones, with 91% found just once. The TCR sequence derives from a man aged 25 to 40 in good health. The rearrangement uses TRBV7-9 and TRBJ2-3; TRBD1 aligns across 9 bases. The sequenced material came from blood. The CDR3 here is CASSPGTGITDTQYF. CDR3 coding DNA: TGTGCCAGCAGCCCCGGGACAGGGATCACAGATACGCAGTATTTT.